This T cell receptor (beta chain) was sequenced in a study of blood T cell repertoires in COVID-19. Looking at the study overall: The study drew acute and convalescent COVID-19 samples from the United States, Italy and Spain.

The CDR3 is 14 residues long. Germline CDR1 and CDR2: SGHTA and FQGNSA. V was trimmed by 4 bases and J by 2 bases, leaving 9 bases between them. Assay: immunoSEQ multiplex PCR; the TCRdb copy retains only in-frame clones and omits some. Found here are roughly 80,000 clones, 83% of them singletons; the top ten hold about 18%. The source of this sequence is a woman aged 60-75 years with acute or convalescent COVID-19. The sample taken for sequencing was peripheral blood. The chain employs TRBV7-2 and TRBJ1-5; D is unresolved. The CDR3 here is CASSSRHGNQPQHF. CDR3 DNA sequence: TGTGCCAGCAGCTCCCGACATGGCAATCAGCCCCAGCATTTT.